What follows describes a single TCR beta chain. Germline V gene data show CDR1 as LGHNA and CDR2 as YNFKEQ. The CDR3 consists of 14 residues. V lost 2 bases to trimming and J lost 0 bases, with 5 bases between them. The data derive from a study of T cell changes during pregnancy in multiple sclerosis. Sequencing used immunoSEQ multiplex PCR; TCRdb keeps in-frame clones, though not all of them. Here the sample spans roughly 54,000 clones, about 90% being singletons. The source is a female donor with multiple sclerosis, enrolled in a pregnancy study. Sequencing was performed on CD4+ T cells from peripheral blood mononuclear cells, taken after pregnancy. The chain recombines TRBV4-2 with TRBJ2-1; D gene unclear. CDR3 region: CASSQPGSYNEQFF. CDR3 coding DNA: TGTGCCAGCAGCCAACCAGGCTCCTACAATGAGCAGTTCTTC.